This is a list of T cell receptor beta chains from one sample in a study of metastatic and nonmetastatic thyroid tumors. TCRdb recomputed clones from the PCR reads via MiXCR. The repertoire holds around 50,000 clones, 25% to 35% seen once, with approximately 16% in the top ten. The sequenced sample was blood. The receptors were sampled from a female donor with papillary thyroid cancer or a benign thyroid nodule (not recorded which). Some clones in this sample may be carry-over from other donors' samples. CDR3s include the opening cysteine and the closing phenylalanine or tryptophan. The order of the fields is clone size, V gene, J gene, D gene, CDR3 DNA, CDR3 protein. The D gene is left open where the match is weak. Where a row states a size, it is once, few, many or the class of an expanded clone; other rows omit it.

>.|TRBV6-1|TRBJ2-5|TRBD2
TGTGCCAGCAGACACGGAGCGGGGCCGGGGGAGACCCAGTACTTC
CASRHGAGPGETQYF
>.|TRBV4-1|TRBJ2-7|TRBD1
TGCGCCAGCAGCCTGTCCGGGACAGGGAGTGTCGAGCAGTACTTC
CASSLSGTGSVEQYF
>many|TRBV5-1|TRBJ2-7|TRBD2
TGCGCCAGCAGCTTGGAAATGGCTAGCGGGGGGTACGAGCAGTACTTC
CASSLEMASGGYEQYF
>once|TRBV2|TRBJ1-2|.
TGTGCCAGCAGTGAGGAGGGTGCCGATCGTAACTATGGCTACACCTTC
CASSEEGADRNYGYTF
>.|TRBV10-2|TRBJ1-1|TRBD1
TGCGCCAGCACGACAGGGGGGACTGAAGCTTTCTTT
CASTTGGTEAFF
>many|TRBV3-1|TRBJ1-5|TRBD1
TGTGCCAGCAGCCAAGATTTTGGGACAGGCAATCAGCCCCAGCATTTT
CASSQDFGTGNQPQHF
>many|TRBV7-2|TRBJ2-7|.
TGTGCCAGCAGCTCTGACCTGGGCGGGCCTTTCTACGAGCAGTACTTC
CASSSDLGGPFYEQYF
>few|TRBV5-1|TRBJ2-3|TRBD2
TGCGCCAGCAGCTCCGGGGGGGGTACGCAGTATTTT
CASSSGGGTQYF
>.|TRBV9|TRBJ1-2|.
TGTGCCAGCAGCAGTTTGGGGGCTGATAACTATGGCTACACCTTC
CASSSLGADNYGYTF
>medium-sized|TRBV12-3/TRBV12-4|TRBJ1-2|TRBD1
TGTGCCAGCAGCCCCGGGACAGGTGGGGGCTACACCTTC
CASSPGTGGGYTF
>.|TRBV6-1|TRBJ2-1|TRBD2
TGTGCCAGCAGGAGGGGACTAGCGGGAGACGAGCAGTTCTTC
CASRRGLAGDEQFF
>.|TRBV5-4|TRBJ2-6|.
TGTGCCAGCAGCTCCGGGACGGTGAATTCTGGGGCCAACGTCCTGACTTTC
CASSSGTVNSGANVLTF
>.|TRBV5-1|TRBJ2-7|.
TGCGCCAGCAGCTCCAAAGGAGTCTACGAGCAGTACTTC
CASSSKGVYEQYF
>.|TRBV6-5|TRBJ2-2|TRBD2
TGTGCCAGCAGTTACAGGGAGGGCACCGGGGAGCTGTTTTTT
CASSYREGTGELFF
>few|TRBV6-1|TRBJ2-2|TRBD1
TGTGCCAGCAGTAAAAGGACAGGCCCCGACACCGGGGAGCTGTTTTTT
CASSKRTGPDTGELFF
>.|TRBV5-1|TRBJ2-1|TRBD2
TGCGCCAGCAGCTTGCCGGGGGGACGCGAGCAGTTCTTC
CASSLPGGREQFF
>.|TRBV6-2/TRBV6-3|TRBJ1-1|.
TGTGCCAGCAGGTCACAGGGATCCGGGACTGAAGCTTTCTTT
CASRSQGSGTEAFF
>few|TRBV2|TRBJ2-7|.
TGTGCCAGCAGTGTGGGGGGCTTCGAGCAGTACTTC
CASSVGGFEQYF
>.|TRBV20-1|TRBJ2-7|.
TGCAGTGCCCCTGGGGCAGGGTCGATGGGGGAGCAGTACTTC
CSAPGAGSMGEQYF
>few|TRBV28|TRBJ1-5|.
TGTGCCAGCAGTTTAAGCCCAGGGACACAGCATTTT
CASSLSPGTQHF
>many|TRBV7-3|TRBJ2-6|.
TGTGCCAGCAGCGTAAACTCTGGGGCCAACGTCCTGACTTTC
CASSVNSGANVLTF
>few|TRBV28|TRBJ2-7|.
TGTGCCAGCAGTTTTAGATGTTGGGCGGGTAGCTCCTACGAGCAGTACTTC
CASSFRCWAGSSYEQYF
>once|TRBV11-2|TRBJ1-1|.
TGTGCCAGCAGAGTCGACAGGAACACTGAAGCTTTCTTT
CASRVDRNTEAFF
>few|TRBV28|TRBJ1-2|TRBD1
TGTGCCAGCAGTTTATGGGCGGGACAGGGGACTGGCTACACCTTC
CASSLWAGQGTGYTF
>.|TRBV30|TRBJ2-7|TRBD1
TGTGCCTGGAGGGGACAGGGCACCTACGAGCAGTACTTC
CAWRGQGTYEQYF
>.|TRBV30|TRBJ2-5|TRBD2
TGTGCCTGGAGCTCCGGGACTAGGAAGACCCAGTACTTC
CAWSSGTRKTQYF
>.|TRBV9|TRBJ2-7|TRBD2
TGTGCCAGCAGCGTAGATTGGGCTAGCGGAGGCGAGCAGTACTTC
CASSVDWASGGEQYF
>.|TRBV11-2|TRBJ2-7|TRBD1
TGTGCCAGCAGCTCCGGGACAGGGACCTACGAGCAGTACTTC
CASSSGTGTYEQYF
>.|TRBV30|TRBJ1-1|TRBD1
TGTGCCTGGGGCTTGGGACAGGGGGCTCAGGCTGAAGCTTTCTTT
CAWGLGQGAQAEAFF
>few|TRBV27|TRBJ2-7|.
TGTGCCAGCAGTCCCACGACAGATTCCTACGAGCAGTACTTC
CASSPTTDSYEQYF
>.|TRBV12-3/TRBV12-4|TRBJ1-1|.
TGTGCCAGCAGTTTTGGGAAAAGGTATCCTGAGGCTTTCTTT
CASSFGKRYPEAFF
>few|TRBV6-1|TRBJ2-5|.
TGTGCCATCTCTCCTGGGACTTTCGAAGCCCAGTACTTC
CAISPGTFEAQYF
>few|TRBV2|TRBJ2-1|.
TGTGCCAGCAGTGACCCACGGGGATACAATGAGCAGTTCTTC
CASSDPRGYNEQFF
>.|TRBV27|TRBJ1-2|TRBD1
TGTGCCAGCAGTTCGACAGGGGGCGCTAGATATGGCTACACCTTC
CASSSTGGARYGYTF
>many|TRBV6-1|TRBJ1-2|.
TGTGCCAGCAGTGAAGCGCCTGGGGGTAACTATGGCTACACCTTC
CASSEAPGGNYGYTF
>medium-sized|TRBV28|TRBJ2-7|TRBD2
TGTGCCAGCAGGTTTGTTTTAGGGCTAGCGGGAAGCTCCTACGAGCAGTACTTC
CASRFVLGLAGSSYEQYF
>few|TRBV2|TRBJ1-1|.
TGTGCCAGCAGTGAATCTAACCTGAACACTGAAGCTTTCTTT
CASSESNLNTEAFF
>many|TRBV12-3/TRBV12-4|TRBJ2-3|TRBD2
TGTGCCAGCAGTTTTTTACTAGCGGGAACGGATACGCAGTATTTT
CASSFLLAGTDTQYF
>.|TRBV10-3|TRBJ2-5|.
TGTGCCACCAGTGAGGTCGGAGAGACCCAGTACTTC
CATSEVGETQYF
>.|TRBV9|TRBJ2-2|.
TGTGCCAGCAGCGTAGCTCAGGGGGGGAGGAACACCGGGGAGCTGTTTTTT
CASSVAQGGRNTGELFF
>.|TRBV5-1|TRBJ2-2|TRBD2
TGCGCCAGCAGCCCCGGGGGGACTACCACCGGGGAGCTGTTTTTT
CASSPGGTTTGELFF
>.|TRBV20-1|TRBJ2-2|TRBD2
TGCAGTGCCCCTAGCGGGAGGTCCGGGGAGCTGTTTTTT
CSAPSGRSGELFF
>.|TRBV6-1|TRBJ2-2|.
TGTGCCAGCAGCCAAACTAAGCGAGTGAACACCGGGGAGCTGTTTTTT
CASSQTKRVNTGELFF
>once|TRBV7-3|TRBJ2-1|.
TGTGCCAGCAGCTTAACGGGGGGCAGTCTGCATGAGCAGTTCTTC
CASSLTGGSLHEQFF
>few|TRBV2|TRBJ2-7|TRBD1
TGTGCCAGCAGTGAGCGGACAGGGGTCCACGAGCAGTACTTC
CASSERTGVHEQYF